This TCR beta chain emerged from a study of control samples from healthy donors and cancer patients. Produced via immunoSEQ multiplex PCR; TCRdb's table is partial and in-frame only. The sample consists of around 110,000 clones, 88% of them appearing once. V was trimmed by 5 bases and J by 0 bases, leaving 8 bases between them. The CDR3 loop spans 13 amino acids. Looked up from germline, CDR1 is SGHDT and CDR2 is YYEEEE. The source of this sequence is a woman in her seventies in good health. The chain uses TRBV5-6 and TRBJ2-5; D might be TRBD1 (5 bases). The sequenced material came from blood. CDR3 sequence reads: CASSKDNQETQYF. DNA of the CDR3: TGTGCCAGCAGTAAGGACAACCAAGAGACCCAGTACTTC.